This T cell receptor (beta chain) was retrieved from a study of cytomegalovirus exposure and HLA in healthy donors. Study in general: From HLA-typed donors, an early data release held about 92 million unique TCRs.

60 Vbeta and 13 Jbeta primers were used in PCR. Clones were sequenced by immunoSEQ multiplex PCR, and TCRdb holds only the in-frame ones, with some missing. The table has about 150,000 clones, around 75% seen once. The CDR3 totals 16 residues. CDR1 MNHEY and CDR2 SVGAGI come from the germline V gene. V lost 0 bases, J lost 10 bases, and 9 bases stayed unmatched. Broader study findings: TCR beta V- and J-gene trimming was later associated with a missense DCLRE1C variant. About 90% or about 30% of the time was how often most TCR beta V segments were productive, according to an earlier analysis.

A remark on this clone: Its target is not known.

Sequencing was done on a sample of PBMCs. This sequence was found in a man aged 18-30 years in good health and CMV-seropositive. The rearrangement joins TRBV6-5 to TRBJ1-6; 7 bases are a match to TRBD1. Written as DNA, the CDR3 is TGTGCCAGCAGTTACTCACCTGACAGGGTTGGATCACCCCTCCACTTT. Its translation: CASSYSPDRVGSPLHF.